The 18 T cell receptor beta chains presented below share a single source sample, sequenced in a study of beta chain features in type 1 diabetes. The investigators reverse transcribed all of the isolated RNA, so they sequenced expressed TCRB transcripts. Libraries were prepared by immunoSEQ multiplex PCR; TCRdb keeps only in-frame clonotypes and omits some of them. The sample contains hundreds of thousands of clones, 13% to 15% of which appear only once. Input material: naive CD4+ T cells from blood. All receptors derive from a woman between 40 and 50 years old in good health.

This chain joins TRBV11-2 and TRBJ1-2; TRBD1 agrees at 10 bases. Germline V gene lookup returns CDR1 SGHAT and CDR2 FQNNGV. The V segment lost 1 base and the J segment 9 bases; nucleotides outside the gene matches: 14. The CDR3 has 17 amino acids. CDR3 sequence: CASSLGRPPRDRGRYTF. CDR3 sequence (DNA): TGTGCCAGCAGCTTAGGCCGCCCTCCCCGGGACAGGGGTCGCTACACCTTC.

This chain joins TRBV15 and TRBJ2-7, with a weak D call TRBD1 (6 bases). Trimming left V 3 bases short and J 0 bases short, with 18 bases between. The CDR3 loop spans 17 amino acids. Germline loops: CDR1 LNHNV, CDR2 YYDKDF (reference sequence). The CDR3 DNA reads TGTGCCACCAGCAGGTACCTTCGGGGACATTACTCCTACGAGCAGTACTTC. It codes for CATSRYLRGHYSYEQYF.

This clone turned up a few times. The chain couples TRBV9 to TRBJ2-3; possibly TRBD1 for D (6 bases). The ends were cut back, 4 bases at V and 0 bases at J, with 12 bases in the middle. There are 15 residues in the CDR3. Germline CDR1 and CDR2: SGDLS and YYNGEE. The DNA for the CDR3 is TGTGCCAGCAGCCCTCTGGGGGCCAGCACAGATACGCAGTATTTT. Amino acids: CASSPLGASTDTQYF.

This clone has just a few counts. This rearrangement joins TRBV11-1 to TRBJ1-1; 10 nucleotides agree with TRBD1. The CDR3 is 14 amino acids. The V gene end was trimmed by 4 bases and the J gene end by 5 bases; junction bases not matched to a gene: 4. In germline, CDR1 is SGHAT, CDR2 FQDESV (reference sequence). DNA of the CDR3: TGTGCCAGCAGCTCACGGACAGGGGGAACTGAAGCTTTCTTT. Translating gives CASSSRTGGTEAFF.

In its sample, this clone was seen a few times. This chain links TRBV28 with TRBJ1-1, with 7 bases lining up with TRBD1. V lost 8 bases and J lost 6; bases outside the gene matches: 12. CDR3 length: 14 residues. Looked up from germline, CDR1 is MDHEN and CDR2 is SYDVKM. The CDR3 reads CASRTGDKVSEAFF. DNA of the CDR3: TGTGCCAGCCGAACAGGGGACAAGGTCTCTGAAGCTTTCTTT.

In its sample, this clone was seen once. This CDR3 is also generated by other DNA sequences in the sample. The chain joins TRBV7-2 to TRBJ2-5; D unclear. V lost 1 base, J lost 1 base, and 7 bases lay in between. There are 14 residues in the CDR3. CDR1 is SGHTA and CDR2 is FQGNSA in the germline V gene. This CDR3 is CASSLVRSQETQYF. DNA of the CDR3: TGTGCCAGCAGCTTAGTTCGGTCCCAAGAGACCCAGTACTTC. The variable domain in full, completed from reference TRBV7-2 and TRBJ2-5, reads GAGVSQSPSNKVTEKGKDVELRCDPISGHTALYWYRQSLGQGLEFLIYFQGNSAPDKSGLPSDRFSAERTGGSVSTLTIQRTQQEDSAVYLCASSLVRSQETQYFGPGTRLLVL.

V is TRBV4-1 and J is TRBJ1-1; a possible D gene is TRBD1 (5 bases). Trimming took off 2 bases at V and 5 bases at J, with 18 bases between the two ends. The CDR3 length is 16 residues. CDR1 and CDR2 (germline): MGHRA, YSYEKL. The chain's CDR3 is CASSQSGTLSTTEAFF. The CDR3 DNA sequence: TGCGCCAGCAGCCAATCGGGGACTTTATCGACGACTGAAGCTTTCTTT.

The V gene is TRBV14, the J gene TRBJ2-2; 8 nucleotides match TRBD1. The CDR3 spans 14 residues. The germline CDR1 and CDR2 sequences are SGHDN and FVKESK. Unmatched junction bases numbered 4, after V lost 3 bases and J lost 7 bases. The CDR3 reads CASSQLTGVGELFF. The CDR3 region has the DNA TGTGCCAGCAGCCAGTTGACAGGGGTCGGGGAGCTGTTTTTT.

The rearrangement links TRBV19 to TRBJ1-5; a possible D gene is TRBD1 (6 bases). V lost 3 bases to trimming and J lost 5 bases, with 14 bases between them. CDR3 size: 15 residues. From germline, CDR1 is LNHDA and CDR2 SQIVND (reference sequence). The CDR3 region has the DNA TGTGCCAGTAGTATGAGAGGCGGGGGGCATCAGCCCCAGCATTTT. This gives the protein CASSMRGGGHQPQHF.

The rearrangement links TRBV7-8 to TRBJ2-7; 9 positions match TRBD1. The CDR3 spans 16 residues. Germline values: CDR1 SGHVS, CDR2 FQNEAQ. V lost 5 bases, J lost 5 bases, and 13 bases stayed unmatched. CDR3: CASSPVSGQGANEQYF. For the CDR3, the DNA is TGTGCCAGCAGCCCTGTTTCGGGACAGGGCGCTAACGAGCAGTACTTC.

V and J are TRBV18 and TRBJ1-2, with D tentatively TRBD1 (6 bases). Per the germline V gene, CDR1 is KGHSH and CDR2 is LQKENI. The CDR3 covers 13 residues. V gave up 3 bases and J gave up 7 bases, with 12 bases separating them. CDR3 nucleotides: TGTGCCAGCTCACCTCCGGGACACTCTGGCTACACCTTC. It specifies CASSPPGHSGYTF.

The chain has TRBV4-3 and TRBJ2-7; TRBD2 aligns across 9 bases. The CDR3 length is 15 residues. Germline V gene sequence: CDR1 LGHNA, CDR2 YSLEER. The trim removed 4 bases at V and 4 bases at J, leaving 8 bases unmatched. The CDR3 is CASSRAASGAYEQYF. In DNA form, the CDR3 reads TGCGCCAGCAGCCGGGCGGCTAGCGGGGCTTACGAGCAGTACTTC.

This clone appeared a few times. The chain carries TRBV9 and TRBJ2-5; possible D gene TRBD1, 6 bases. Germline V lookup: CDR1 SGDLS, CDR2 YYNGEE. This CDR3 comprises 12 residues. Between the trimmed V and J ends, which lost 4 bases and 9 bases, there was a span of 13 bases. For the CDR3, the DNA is TGTGCCAGCAGCACCGAAGCAGGGGCCCAGTACTTC. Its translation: CASSTEAGAQYF.

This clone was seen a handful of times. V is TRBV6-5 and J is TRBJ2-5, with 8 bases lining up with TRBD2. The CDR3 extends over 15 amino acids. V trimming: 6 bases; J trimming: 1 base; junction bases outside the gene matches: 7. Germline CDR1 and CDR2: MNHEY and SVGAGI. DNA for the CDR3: TGTGCCAGCAGGCTCGTAGCGGGAACCCAAGAGACCCAGTACTTC. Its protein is CASRLVAGTQETQYF.

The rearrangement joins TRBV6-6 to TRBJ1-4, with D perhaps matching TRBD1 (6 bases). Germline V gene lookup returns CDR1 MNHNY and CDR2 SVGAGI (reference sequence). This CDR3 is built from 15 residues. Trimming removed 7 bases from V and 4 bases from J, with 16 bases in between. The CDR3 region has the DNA TGTGCCAGCACCTATAGACAGGCGATTAATGAAAAACTGTTTTTT. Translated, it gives CASTYRQAINEKLFF.

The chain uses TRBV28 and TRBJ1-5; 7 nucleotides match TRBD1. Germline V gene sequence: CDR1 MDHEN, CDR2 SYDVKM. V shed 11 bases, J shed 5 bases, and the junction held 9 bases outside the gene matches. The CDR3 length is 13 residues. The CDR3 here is CAGRGQGYQPQHF. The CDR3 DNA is TGTGCCGGTAGGGGGCAGGGGTATCAGCCCCAGCATTTT.

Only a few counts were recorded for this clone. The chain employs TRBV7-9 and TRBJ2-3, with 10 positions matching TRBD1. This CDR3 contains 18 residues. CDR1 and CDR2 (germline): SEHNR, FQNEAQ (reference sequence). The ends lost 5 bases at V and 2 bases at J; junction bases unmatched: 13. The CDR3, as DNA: TGTGCCAGCAGCCCACCCGGGACAGGGGTACCTTTCACAGATACGCAGTATTTT. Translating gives CASSPPGTGVPFTDTQYF.

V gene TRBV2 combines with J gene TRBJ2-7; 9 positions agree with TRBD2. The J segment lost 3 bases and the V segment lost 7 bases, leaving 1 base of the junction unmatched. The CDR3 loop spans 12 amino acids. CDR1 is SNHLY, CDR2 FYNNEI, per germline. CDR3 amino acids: CASKAGGYEQYF. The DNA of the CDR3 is TGTGCCAGCAAAGCGGGGGGCTACGAGCAGTACTTC.